Detailed here is one TCR beta chain. Antigen specificity is unknown. The data belong to a study of T cell repertoires in cytomegalovirus infection. Study observations and caveats: HLA-C-restricted CMV clonotypes gave the most frequent clonotype in two of eight donors.

CDR1 and CDR2 from the germline V gene are LNHNV and YYDKDF (reference sequence). This CDR3 region has 18 residues. Trimming removed 5 bases at V and 5 bases at J, with 24 bases between. One entry per CDR3 protein, called by TCRdb with MiXCR from the reads. The sample has about 830,000 distinct CDR3 sequences, approximately 32% seen once; the top ten hold under 15%. The chain is built from TRBV15 and TRBJ1-4, with a tentative D call TRBD1 (5 bases). This clonotype was sampled from a human donor in good health (CMV status not recorded). Some clones in this sample may be carry-over from other donors' samples. This sample comprised cultured CD8+ T cells from PBMCs, obtained from culture after CMV antigen stimulation. CDR3 in amino acids: CATSHPGDSSWGNEKLFF. The CDR3 nucleotides are TGTGCCACCAGCCACCCCGGGGACTCCTCCTGGGGAAATGAAAAACTGTTTTTT.